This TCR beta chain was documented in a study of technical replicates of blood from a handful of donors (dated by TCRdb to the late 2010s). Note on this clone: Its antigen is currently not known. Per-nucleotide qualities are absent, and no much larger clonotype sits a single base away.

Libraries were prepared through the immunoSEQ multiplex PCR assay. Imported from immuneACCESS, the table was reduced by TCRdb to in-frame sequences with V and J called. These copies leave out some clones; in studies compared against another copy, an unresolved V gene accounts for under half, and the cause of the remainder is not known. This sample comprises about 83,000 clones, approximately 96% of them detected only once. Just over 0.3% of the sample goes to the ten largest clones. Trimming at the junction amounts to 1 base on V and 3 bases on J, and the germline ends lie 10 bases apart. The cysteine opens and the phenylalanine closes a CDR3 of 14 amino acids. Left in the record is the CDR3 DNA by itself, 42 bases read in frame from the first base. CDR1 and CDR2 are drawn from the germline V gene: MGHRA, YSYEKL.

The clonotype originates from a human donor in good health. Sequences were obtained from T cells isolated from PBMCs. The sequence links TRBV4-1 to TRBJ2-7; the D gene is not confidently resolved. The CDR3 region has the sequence CASSQAYFYYEQYF. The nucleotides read TGCGCCAGCAGCCAAGCGTACTTTTACTACGAGCAGTACTTC.